The rows below give T cell receptor beta chains drawn from one sample of a study of CD8+ T cells in alopecia areata. Libraries were prepared by immunoSEQ multiplex PCR; TCRdb keeps only in-frame clonotypes and omits some of them. The sample consists of 120,000 or so clones, 55% to 65% of them appearing once. The sample was CD4+ T cells sorted from blood. These receptors all come from a human donor in good health. Both conserved end residues are part of each CDR3. The D gene is left open where the match is weak. Clone size appears in some rows only: once, few, many, or a class for an expanded clone.

- | TRBJ1-2 | - | TRBV20-1 | CSSTEGYGYTF | TGCAGTTCGACGGAGGGGTATGGCTACACCTTC
- | TRBJ2-6 | - | TRBV9 | CASSVGSGANVLTF | TGTGCCAGCAGCGTAGGGAGTGGGGCCAACGTCCTGACTTTC
TRBD2 | TRBJ2-6 | - | TRBV7-9 | CASSLAGARSGANVLTF | TGTGCCAGCAGTTTAGCGGGGGCCCGCTCTGGGGCCAACGTCCTGACTTTC
- | TRBJ1-1 | - | TRBV5-6 | CASSLGQVMNTEAFF | TGTGCCAGCAGCTTGGGGCAAGTTATGAACACTGAAGCTTTCTTT
- | TRBJ1-2 | - | TRBV20-1 | CSASTEMGYTF | TGCAGTGCTAGTACAGAAATGGGCTACACCTTC
- | TRBJ2-7 | - | TRBV6-5 | CASSYLPGQGYEQYF | TGTGCCAGCAGTTATCTCCCGGGTCAGGGATACGAGCAGTACTTC
- | TRBJ1-3 | - | TRBV30 | CAWSGSSGNTIYF | TGTGCCTGGAGTGGGAGCTCTGGAAACACCATATATTTT
- | TRBJ1-2 | - | TRBV25-1 | CASSEPLAWGYTF | TGTGCCAGCAGTGAGCCTCTGGCATGGGGCTACACCTTC
- | TRBJ1-1 | - | TRBV30 | CAYLRQQNTEAFF | TGTGCCTACCTAAGACAGCAGAACACTGAAGCTTTCTTT
- | TRBJ2-1 | medium-sized | TRBV7-9 | CASSTQYRRNEQFF | TGTGCCAGCAGCACCCAGTACCGGAGAAATGAGCAGTTCTTC
TRBD1 | TRBJ1-2 | - | TRBV6-6 | CASRTGTGGGYTF | TGTGCCAGCAGAACCGGGACAGGGGGTGGCTACACCTTC
TRBD1 | TRBJ2-7 | - | TRBV29-1 | CSVVGQGSSYEQYF | TGCAGCGTAGTCGGACAGGGAAGTTCCTACGAGCAGTACTTC
- | TRBJ2-2 | - | TRBV4-1 | CASSQVWAGELFF | TGCGCCAGCAGCCAAGTTTGGGCCGGGGAGCTGTTTTTT
- | TRBJ2-5 | - | TRBV9 | CASSVDFSETQYF | TGTGCCAGCAGCGTAGACTTCTCGGAGACCCAGTACTTC
- | TRBJ2-1 | once | TRBV6-4 | CASSDYGEQFF | TGTGCCAGCAGTGACTACGGTGAGCAGTTCTTC
TRBD2 | TRBJ2-5 | - | TRBV10-2 | CASSVLAGQETQYF | TGCGCCAGCAGTGTCCTAGCGGGTCAAGAGACCCAGTACTTC
TRBD1 | TRBJ2-7 | - | TRBV7-7 | CASSPVPPGQGNYEQYF | TGTGCCAGCAGCCCTGTACCCCCGGGACAGGGTAACTACGAGCAGTACTTC
- | TRBJ2-7 | - | TRBV2 | CASSNRKENEQYF | TGTGCCAGCAGTAACAGGAAGGAGAACGAGCAGTACTTC
- | TRBJ1-6 | few | TRBV6-1 | CASSESTLVPNSPLHF | TGTGCCAGCAGTGAGAGCACTCTAGTTCCTAATTCACCCCTCCACTTT
- | TRBJ2-5 | few | TRBV30 | CAWSTSGETQYF | TGTGCCTGGAGTACGTCTGGCGAGACCCAGTACTTC
- | TRBJ1-2 | - | TRBV6-5 | CASSPPGRLDYGYTF | TGTGCCAGCAGTCCACCGGGACGTCTGGACTATGGCTACACCTTC
TRBD2 | TRBJ2-5 | - | TRBV2 | CASSERTSGVQYF | TGTGCCAGCAGTGAACGGACTAGCGGGGTGCAGTACTTC
- | TRBJ2-3 | - | TRBV9 | CASSVRGISTDTQYF | TGTGCCAGCAGCGTAAGGGGGATCAGCACAGATACGCAGTATTTT
- | TRBJ2-7 | once | TRBV7-9 | CASSSTERPYEQYF | TGTGCCAGCAGCTCCACGGAGCGGCCCTACGAGCAGTACTTC
TRBD1 | TRBJ2-4 | few | TRBV5-4 | CASSLAGGLNIQYF | TGTGCCAGCAGCTTGGCAGGGGGCCTAAACATTCAGTACTTC
- | TRBJ2-2 | - | TRBV7-2 | CASSPAGGSPTGELFF | TGTGCCAGCAGCCCAGCTGGCGGTTCCCCCACCGGGGAGCTGTTTTTT
TRBD1 | TRBJ1-5 | - | TRBV6-5 | CASSPDRGDQPQHF | TGTGCCAGCAGTCCAGACAGGGGGGATCAGCCCCAGCATTTT
- | TRBJ1-6 | - | TRBV5-1 | CASSLSYRESTPLHF | TGCGCCAGCAGCTTATCGTACAGGGAGAGTACACCCCTCCACTTT
- | TRBJ2-1 | - | TRBV4-1 | CASSQDGGPWERARGNEQFF | TGCGCCAGCAGCCAAGACGGAGGGCCCTGGGAGCGGGCTAGGGGCAATGAGCAGTTCTTC
- | TRBJ2-4 | few | TRBV5-6 | CASSLGHMGKNIQYF | TGTGCCAGCAGCTTGGGCCATATGGGCAAAAACATTCAGTACTTC
TRBD1 | TRBJ2-2 | once | TRBV10-3 | CAISESTGKTGELFF | TGTGCCATCAGTGAGTCGACAGGGAAGACCGGGGAGCTGTTTTTT
TRBD1 | TRBJ2-7 | - | TRBV29-1 | CSVEGQGTEQYF | TGCAGCGTTGAGGGACAGGGGACCGAGCAGTACTTC
- | TRBJ1-2 | - | TRBV2 | CASTPQRGGYTF | TGTGCCAGCACCCCACAGAGGGGTGGCTACACCTTC
TRBD1 | TRBJ1-2 | - | TRBV5-4 | CASSRTGTYGYTF | TGTGCCAGCAGCAGGACAGGGACCTATGGCTACACCTTC
- | TRBJ2-3 | - | TRBV29-1 | CSVSRMEEGTQYF | TGCAGCGTTTCCAGGATGGAAGAAGGTACGCAGTATTTT
- | TRBJ1-6 | few | TRBV25-1 | CAARGNSPLHF | TGTGCCGCTCGGGGTAATTCACCCCTCCACTTT
- | TRBJ2-6 | - | TRBV18 | CASNRDQSSGANVLTF | TGTGCCAGCAACCGAGACCAGAGCTCTGGGGCCAACGTCCTGACTTTC
- | TRBJ2-7 | - | TRBV29-1 | CSVGDGEQYF | TGCAGCGTTGGGGACGGAGAGCAGTACTTC
TRBD1 | TRBJ1-2 | - | TRBV5-1 | CASSPDRAWGYTF | TGCGCCAGCAGTCCGGACAGGGCATGGGGCTACACCTTC
- | TRBJ2-2 | - | TRBV7-3 | CASSLGNTGELFF | TGTGCCAGCAGCTTAGGGAACACCGGGGAGCTGTTTTTT
- | TRBJ2-7 | - | TRBV4-1 | CASSSALRAIGEQYF | TGCGCCAGCAGCTCGGCTCTCAGGGCCATTGGCGAGCAGTACTTC
- | TRBJ1-1 | - | TRBV5-1 | CASSLGHNMNTEAFF | TGCGCCAGCAGCTTGGGGCACAACATGAACACTGAAGCTTTCTTT
- | TRBJ1-2 | - | TRBV6-1 | CASSLTVTNYGYTF | TGTGCCAGCAGTCTAACAGTGACTAACTATGGCTACACCTTC
- | TRBJ1-1 | few | TRBV29-1 | CSGALMNTEAFF | TGCAGCGGGGCATTAATGAACACTGAAGCTTTCTTT
- | TRBJ1-6 | - | TRBV6-5 | CASSRTDNSPLHF | TGTGCCAGCTCCAGGACCGATAATTCACCCCTCCACTTT
- | TRBJ2-5 | - | TRBV20-1 | CSATQETQYF | TGCAGTGCTACCCAAGAGACCCAGTACTTC